This T cell receptor (beta chain) was recovered during a study of shared clonotypes between healthy human individuals. TCRdb keeps only in-frame clones here, not all; method: immunoSEQ multiplex PCR. Of millions of clones listed, around 94% are singletons. Points on this clone: Its antigen is undetermined.

Study-level results: Among four donors, approximately 5% of naive CD4 clonotypes were found in common. Only blood was sampled, and tissue TCR repertoires likely differ from blood ones. Relative to memory subsets, naive subsets generally showed larger estimated richness. Clonotypes which were not shared had lower generation probabilities than clonotypes that all four donors shared.

CDR3 length: 15 residues. Trimming took off 6 bases at V and 2 bases at J, with 14 bases between the two ends. CDR1 is MNHNY and CDR2 is SVGAGI in the germline V gene (reference sequence). The sample comprised naive CD4+ T cells sorted from blood. The subset was: CD45RA+ positively selected. This clonotype was obtained from a man between 18 and 35 years old in good health. This rearrangement joins TRBV6-6 to TRBJ1-5, with D unresolved. The CDR3 spells CASSRTFGGNQPQHF. CDR3 nucleotides: TGTGCCAGCAGCCGGACGTTTGGGGGCAATCAGCCCCAGCATTTT.